This is a list of T cell receptor beta chains from one sample in a study of blood T cell repertoires in COVID-19. Profiling relied on immunoSEQ multiplex PCR, and the TCRdb table lists in-frame clones only, not all of them. The data show 200,000 to 300,000 clones, about 90% seen once. What was sequenced was peripheral blood. The origin of the receptors is a man under 40 with COVID-19, enrolled during active disease. The CDR3 runs from the conserved cysteine through the conserved F or W. The D gene is left open where the match is weak. Clone size is not always given. Where it is, it says once, few, many or a class for expanded clones.

v_gene	j_gene	d_gene	abundance	CDR3aa	CDR3nt
TRBV7-9	TRBJ2-1	-	-	CASSLGASYNEQFF	TGTGCCAGCAGCTTAGGGGCTTCCTACAATGAGCAGTTCTTC
TRBV29-1	TRBJ1-1	-	-	CSVLAGEGTEAFF	TGCAGCGTTCTCGCAGGGGAGGGCACTGAAGCTTTCTTT
TRBV29-1	TRBJ1-5	TRBD1	-	CSVTDRDNQPQHF	TGCAGCGTTACCGACAGGGACAATCAGCCCCAGCATTTT
TRBV10-2	TRBJ1-2	-	-	CASRAGSNYGYTF	TGCGCCAGCAGGGCAGGGTCTAACTATGGCTACACCTTC
TRBV5-1	TRBJ2-7	TRBD2	-	CASSLARQRGSYEQYF	TGCGCCAGCAGCTTGGCGCGGCAGCGGGGCTCCTACGAGCAGTACTTC
TRBV4-1	TRBJ1-2	TRBD1	-	CASSQQTGTGFYGYTF	TGCGCCAGCAGCCAGCAAACCGGGACAGGGTTCTATGGCTACACCTTC
TRBV19	TRBJ2-3	-	-	CASSWGQVPDTQYF	TGTGCCAGTAGTTGGGGGCAGGTCCCAGATACGCAGTATTTT
TRBV5-1	TRBJ1-1	-	-	CASRETAEAFF	TGCGCCAGCAGGGAGACCGCTGAAGCTTTCTTT
TRBV5-1	TRBJ2-5	TRBD2	-	CASSPVRMSGGRETQYF	TGCGCCAGCAGCCCCGTTAGGATGAGCGGGGGGCGGGAGACCCAGTACTTC
TRBV12-3/TRBV12-4	TRBJ2-1	TRBD1	once	CASSRQGHEQFF	TGTGCCAGCAGTAGACAGGGTCATGAGCAGTTCTTC
TRBV5-5	TRBJ2-7	-	-	CASSLDFTLGLSSYEQYF	TGTGCCAGCAGCTTGGATTTCACATTGGGACTGAGCTCCTACGAGCAGTACTTC
TRBV2	TRBJ2-3	TRBD1	-	CASTRGISGTGTDTQYF	TGTGCCAGCACCCGAGGCATTTCCGGGACAGGCACAGATACGCAGTATTTT
TRBV19	TRBJ1-5	-	once	CASKGGGNQPQHF	TGTGCCAGCAAGGGAGGTGGCAATCAGCCCCAGCATTTT
TRBV19	TRBJ1-3	-	-	CASSPWAGRSGNTIYF	TGTGCCAGTAGTCCGTGGGCCGGTCGGTCTGGAAACACCATATATTTT
TRBV2	TRBJ1-5	-	-	CASSEAQETQPQHF	TGTGCCAGCAGTGAAGCACAGGAAACCCAGCCCCAGCATTTT
TRBV19	TRBJ1-6	TRBD1	-	CASSMDGTGSSYNSPLHF	TGTGCCAGTAGTATGGACGGGACAGGGAGCTCCTATAATTCACCCCTCCACTTT
TRBV5-1	TRBJ2-1	-	-	CASSSSGGSYNEQFF	TGCGCCAGCAGTAGTAGCGGAGGCTCCTACAATGAGCAGTTCTTC
TRBV3-1/TRBV3-2	TRBJ2-7	TRBD2	-	CASSRGGATSYEQYF	TGTGCCAGCAGCCGCGGGGGGGCTACGTCCTACGAGCAGTACTTC
TRBV4-1	TRBJ1-1	-	-	CASSQDRDTEAFF	TGCGCCAGCAGCCAAGACAGGGACACTGAAGCTTTCTTT
TRBV4-1	TRBJ1-4	TRBD1	-	CASTQGVGEKLFF	TGCGCCAGCACACAGGGGGTCGGTGAAAAACTGTTTTTT
TRBV19	TRBJ1-5	-	once	CASNPGGGARQPQHF	TGTGCCAGTAACCCCGGTGGGGGGGCCCGGCAGCCCCAGCATTTT
TRBV5-1	TRBJ1-6	-	-	CASSSSPGLSSYNSPLHF	TGCGCCAGCAGCTCCTCCCCAGGGTTATCATCCTATAATTCACCCCTCCACTTT
TRBV9	TRBJ1-5	-	-	CASSVGTGEPQHF	TGTGCCAGCAGCGTAGGGACCGGGGAGCCCCAGCATTTT
TRBV20-1	TRBJ2-7	-	-	CSASSSDWHSRAYEQYF	TGCAGTGCTAGTTCCTCGGATTGGCATAGCCGTGCCTACGAGCAGTACTTC
TRBV6-4	TRBJ2-2	-	-	CASSEGRTGELFF	TGTGCCAGCAGTGAGGGCAGGACCGGGGAGCTGTTTTTT
TRBV3-1/TRBV3-2	TRBJ1-1	-	-	CASSQDSGPGEAFF	TGTGCCAGCAGCCAAGATAGTGGGCCTGGTGAAGCTTTCTTT
TRBV2	TRBJ2-7	-	once	CATEGQSYEQYF	TGTGCCACGGAGGGACAGTCCTACGAGCAGTACTTC
TRBV7-2	TRBJ2-5	TRBD2	-	CASSFSGGQETQYF	TGTGCCAGCAGCTTTAGCGGGGGCCAAGAGACCCAGTACTTC